Shown below are 24 T cell receptor beta chains from a single sample sequenced in a study of cytomegalovirus exposure and HLA in healthy donors. The PCR had 60 Vbeta and 13 Jbeta primers. Profiled with immunoSEQ multiplex PCR; TCRdb holds only in-frame clones, not every one. The sample lists some 110,000 clones, around 85% occurring once. Specimen: PBMCs. Receptors were obtained from a man between 60 and 75 years old in good health and CMV-seronegative.

The chain is built from TRBV18 and TRBJ1-6, with 9 positions matching TRBD1. CDR1 KGHSH and CDR2 LQKENI come from the germline V gene. The J segment lost 8 bases and the V segment lost 6 bases, leaving 14 bases of the junction unmatched. The length of the CDR3 is 17 residues. The chain's CDR3 is CASSPVPGTGLDSPLHF. The CDR3 DNA sequence: TGTGCCAGCTCGCCTGTCCCCGGGACAGGGCTGGATTCACCCCTCCACTTT.

This sequence joins TRBV7-9 and TRBJ1-2, with TRBD1 as a possible D gene (6 bases). With 3 bases removed from V and 5 bases from J, the gap between germline ends came to 16 bases. From germline, CDR1 is SEHNR and CDR2 FQNEAQ (reference sequence). The CDR3 runs to 15 residues. The CDR3 DNA reads TGTGCCAGCAGCTTCCTCCGGACAGAACTTTATGGCTACACCTTC. Its protein product is CASSFLRTELYGYTF.

The chain uses TRBV6-5 and TRBJ2-2; 9 nucleotides align to TRBD1. Germline CDR1 MNHEY, CDR2 SVGAGI. Trimming removed 11 bases from V and 4 bases from J; junction bases left unmatched: 5. The CDR3 runs 13 residues. The CDR3: CAHGTGFTGELFF. CDR3 DNA sequence: TGTGCCCACGGGACAGGGTTCACCGGGGAGCTGTTTTTT.

This sequence joins TRBV7-9 and TRBJ1-5; no firm D call. V shed 2 bases and J shed 8 bases, with 10 bases lying between them. Per the germline V gene, CDR1 is SEHNR and CDR2 is FQNEAQ (reference sequence). This CDR3 has 13 amino acids. The CDR3 region has the DNA TGTGCCAGCAGCTTACTTTTAGGAGAGCCCCAGCATTTT. Its translation is CASSLLLGEPQHF.

This clone was recorded only once. This sequence joins TRBV30 and TRBJ1-4; 11 positions match TRBD1. With 2 bases clipped from V and 4 bases from J, the junction kept 6 bases outside the gene matches. CDR1 is GTSNPN and CDR2 is SVGIG in the germline V gene (reference sequence). This CDR3 comprises 16 residues. CDR3 sequence reads: CAWSMDRGLNNEKLFF. CDR3 in DNA: TGTGCCTGGAGTATGGACAGGGGGCTTAATAATGAAAAACTGTTTTTT.

The chain uses TRBV5-1 and TRBJ2-3; TRBD2 aligns across 16 bases. The CDR3 length is 17 residues. Per the germline V gene, CDR1 is SGHRS and CDR2 is YFSETQ. V lost 4 bases to trimming and J lost 1 base; unmatched junction nucleotides: 3. The DNA of the CDR3 is TGCGCCAGCAGCCCGGGACTAGCGGGGGGGCGCACAGATACGCAGTATTTT. This encodes CASSPGLAGGRTDTQYF.

The rearrangement joins TRBV4-3 to TRBJ1-5; a possible D gene is TRBD1 (6 bases). The CDR3 consists of 16 residues. Germline CDR1 and CDR2: LGHNA and YSLEER. The ends were cut back, 0 bases at V and 7 bases at J, with 16 bases in the middle. CDR3 in amino acids: CASSQDLAQGGQPQHF. The CDR3 region has the DNA TGCGCCAGCAGCCAAGATCTGGCACAGGGTGGCCAGCCCCAGCATTTT.

The chain combines TRBV2 with TRBJ2-2; 11 positions agree with TRBD2. CDR1 is SNHLY and CDR2 is FYNNEI in the germline V gene. The CDR3 is 15 residues long. With 3 bases clipped from V and 7 bases from J, the junction kept 4 bases outside the gene matches. In DNA, the CDR3 is TGTGCCAGCAGTGAGGTGCTAGCGGGGGGCGGGGAGCTGTTTTTT. Translated, it gives CASSEVLAGGGELFF. The complete variable domain, with remaining parts taken from reference TRBV2 and TRBJ2-2, reads EPEVTQTPSHQVTQMGQEVILRCVPISNHLYFYWYRQILGQKVEFLVSFYNNEISEKSEIFDDQFSVERPDGSNFTLKIRSTKLEDSAMYFCASSEVLAGGGELFFGEGSRLTVL.

V is TRBV4-3 and J is TRBJ1-1, with 9 positions matching TRBD1. CDR1 LGHNA and CDR2 YSLEER come from the germline V gene. The CDR3 covers 17 residues. The V gene end was trimmed by 3 bases and the J gene end by 5 bases; junction bases not matched to a gene: 13. The chain's CDR3 is CASSHPGGGTGRTEAFF. In DNA, the CDR3 is TGCGCCAGCAGCCATCCCGGGGGCGGGACAGGGAGGACTGAAGCTTTCTTT.

This clone was counted only a few times. CDR3 in amino acids: CASSVRTGGEKLFF. Here the CDR3 DNA reads TGTGCCAGCAGCGTAAGGACAGGTGGGGAAAAACTGTTTTTT. This chain joins TRBV9 and TRBJ1-4, with 7 bases fitting TRBD1. Germline V gene lookup returns CDR1 SGDLS and CDR2 YYNGEE. This CDR3 spans 14 amino acids. The J segment lost 8 bases and the V segment lost 1 base, leaving 5 bases of the junction unmatched. The variable domain in full, completed from reference TRBV9 and TRBJ1-4, reads DSGVTQTPKHLITATGQRVTLRCSPRSGDLSVYWYQQSLDQGLQFLIQYYNGEERAKGNILERFSAQQFPDLHSELNLSSLELGDSALYFCASSVRTGGEKLFFGSGTQLSVL.

This clone was recorded once. The chain is built from TRBV4-1 and TRBJ1-2; a possible D gene is TRBD1 (6 bases). The germline V gene has CDR1 MGHRA and CDR2 YSYEKL. The V end lost 1 base, the J end lost 5 bases, and 14 bases lay between the germline ends. The CDR3 consists of 15 residues. The DNA of the CDR3 is TGCGCCAGCAGCCAAGGCCCGGCAGGGGAGTATGGCTACACCTTC. This translates into CASSQGPAGEYGYTF.

The rearrangement links TRBV5-1 to TRBJ2-3, with 13 bases that match TRBD2. The germline V gene encodes CDR1 SGHRS and CDR2 YFSETQ. This CDR3 spans 15 amino acids. Unmatched junction bases numbered 7, after V lost 6 bases and J lost 6 bases. The CDR3 bases are TGCGCCAGCACGACTAGCGGGGGGCCGGAGGATACGCAGTATTTT. As protein: CASTTSGGPEDTQYF.

J is TRBJ2-5 and V is TRBV28; D remains unclear. V lost 7 bases to trimming and J lost 0 bases, with 6 bases between them. There are 12 residues in the CDR3. The germline V gene encodes CDR1 MDHEN and CDR2 SYDVKM. The CDR3 here is CASTSDQETQYF. The CDR3 DNA sequence: TGTGCCAGCACCTCAGACCAAGAGACCCAGTACTTC.

The CDR3 coding sequence is TGTGCCAGCAGCTTAGCGCTAGATCAGCCCCAGCATTTT. This sequence encodes CASSLALDQPQHF. V gene TRBV7-8 combines with J gene TRBJ1-5; D call uncertain. In germline, CDR1 is SGHVS, CDR2 FQNEAQ. V was pared by 0 bases and J by 5 bases, with 5 bases between. The CDR3 consists of 13 residues. The whole variable domain, remainder taken from reference TRBV7-8 and TRBJ1-5, is GAGVSQSPRYKVAKRGQDVALRCDPISGHVSLFWYQQALGQGPEFLTYFQNEAQLDKSGLPSDRFFAERPEGSVSTLKIQRTQQEDSAVYLCASSLALDQPQHFGDGTRLSIL.

The V call is TRBV7-3, the J call TRBJ2-1, with TRBD2 as a possible D gene (5 bases). This CDR3 contains 17 residues. V was shortened by 4 bases and J by 0 bases, with 16 bases between the two germline ends. Germline V lookup: CDR1 SGHTA, CDR2 FQGTGA. CDR3 sequence (DNA): TGTGCCAGCAGCTATCAGGCGTCGGGGAGCTCCTACAATGAGCAGTTCTTC. Its translation is CASSYQASGSSYNEQFF. Looking up the rest from reference TRBV7-3 and TRBJ2-1 gives the full variable domain: GAGVSQTPSNKVTEKGKYVELRCDPISGHTALYWYRQSLGQGPEFLIYFQGTGAADDSGLPNDRFFAVRPEGSVSTLKIQRTERGDSAVYLCASSYQASGSSYNEQFFGPGTRLTVL.

The chain combines TRBV7-2 with TRBJ2-4, with TRBD1 matching over 9 bases. CDR3 length equals 18 residues. J was trimmed by 5 bases and V by 5 bases; bases with no gene match: 16. The germline V gene encodes CDR1 SGHTA and CDR2 FQGNSA. CDR3 loop: CASSATAVGTGFQNIQYF. The CDR3 nucleotides read TGTGCCAGCAGCGCGACCGCGGTGGGGACAGGGTTTCAAAACATTCAGTACTTC.

The V and J genes are TRBV7-2 and TRBJ2-3; TRBD2 aligns across 10 bases. V lost 1 base, J lost 3 bases, and 4 bases stayed unmatched. Germline lookup yields CDR1 SGHTA and CDR2 FQGNSA. This CDR3 has 16 amino acids. The CDR3 sequence is CASSLGAGGRTDTQYF. The CDR3 DNA follows: TGTGCCAGCAGCTTAGGAGCGGGGGGGCGTACAGATACGCAGTATTTT.

The chain links TRBV29-1 to TRBJ2-3; 8 positions agree with TRBD2. This CDR3 is built from 13 residues. From germline, CDR1 is SQVTM and CDR2 ANQGSEA. V lost 6 bases to trimming and J lost 0 bases; unmatched junction nucleotides: 2. The DNA for the CDR3 is TGCAGCGTGGAGCGGGGGAGCACAGATACGCAGTATTTT. This gives the protein CSVERGSTDTQYF.

The rearrangement joins TRBV30 to TRBJ1-2; TRBD1 matches 11 bases. Germline lookup yields CDR1 GTSNPN and CDR2 SVGIG (reference sequence). CDR3 length: 13 amino acids. Germline trimming cut 3 bases from V and 5 bases from J; bases unmatched to any gene: 2. Written as DNA, the CDR3 is TGTGCCTGGAGGGACAGGGGGCTTTATGGCTACACCTTC. Its translation: CAWRDRGLYGYTF.

V usage is TRBV7-9 and J usage is TRBJ2-7, with a weak D call TRBD1 (6 bases). Germline V gene sequence: CDR1 SEHNR, CDR2 FQNEAQ (reference sequence). V was pared by 4 bases and J by 2 bases, with 12 bases between. The CDR3 loop spans 14 amino acids. In DNA form, the CDR3 reads TGTGCCAGCAGCTCCAGACAGGCAACCTACGAGCAGTACTTC. It specifies CASSSRQATYEQYF.

The chain joins TRBV28 to TRBJ1-2; TRBD1 matches at 9 bases. J was trimmed by 8 bases and V by 4 bases; bases with no gene match: 14. There are 16 residues in the CDR3. Germline loops: CDR1 MDHEN, CDR2 SYDVKM. The CDR3 region is CASSYAGQGNLGGYTF. The CDR3 DNA follows: TGTGCCAGCAGTTATGCGGGACAGGGAAATCTGGGAGGCTACACCTTC.

This rearrangement joins TRBV7-2 to TRBJ2-7, with D tentatively TRBD1 (5 bases). V lost 2 bases, J lost 3 bases, and 14 bases lay in between. Germline lookup yields CDR1 SGHTA and CDR2 FQGNSA. The CDR3 length is 15 residues. The CDR3 coding sequence is TGTGCCAGCAGCTTAAGGGCTGACAGATACTACGAGCAGTACGTC. Its translation: CASSLRADRYYEQYV.

V usage is TRBV18 and J usage is TRBJ2-3, with D perhaps TRBD2 (5 bases). Germline V CDR1 and CDR2: KGHSH, LQKENI. V was trimmed by 0 bases and J by 4 bases, leaving 11 bases between them. The CDR3 spans 15 residues. Here the CDR3 DNA reads TGTGCCAGCTCACCACCGTCGCTAGCAGCAGATACGCAGTATTTT. Translating it yields CASSPPSLAADTQYF.

The gene calls are TRBV15 and TRBJ1-6; D ambiguous. The CDR3 is 13 amino acids. CDR1 LNHNV and CDR2 YYDKDF come from the germline V gene (reference sequence). Trimming pared 3 bases from V and 9 bases from J, leaving 9 bases between. As DNA, the CDR3 is TGTGCCACCAGCAGGCAGGCCAGTTCACCCCTCCACTTT. This sequence encodes CATSRQASSPLHF.